A single T cell receptor beta chain is shown here with its context. The source of the sample is a study of monozygotic twins with inflammatory bowel disease. Using the 5' RACE reads, TCRdb records one entry per CDR3 protein without DNA. The table lists some 170,000 distinct CDR3 sequences. Sequencing used blood. This receptor was identified in a human donor with ulcerative colitis or Crohn's disease, or a healthy co-twin of an affected twin (not recorded which).

The CDR3 protein is CASSTSAGFQPQHF. The V and J genes are TRBV19 and TRBJ1-5; the D call from TCRdb, TRBD1, cannot be confirmed without DNA. Germline CDR1 LNHDA, CDR2 SQIVND (reference sequence). CDR3 length: 14 residues. The full variable domain, in which reference TRBV19 and TRBJ1-5 provide the parts outside the CDR3, is DGGITQSPKYLFRKEGQNVTLSCEQNLNHDAMYWYRQDPGQGLRLIYYSQIVNDFQKGDIAEGYSVSREKKESFPLTVTSAQKNPTAFYLCASSTSAGFQPQHFGDGTRLSIL.